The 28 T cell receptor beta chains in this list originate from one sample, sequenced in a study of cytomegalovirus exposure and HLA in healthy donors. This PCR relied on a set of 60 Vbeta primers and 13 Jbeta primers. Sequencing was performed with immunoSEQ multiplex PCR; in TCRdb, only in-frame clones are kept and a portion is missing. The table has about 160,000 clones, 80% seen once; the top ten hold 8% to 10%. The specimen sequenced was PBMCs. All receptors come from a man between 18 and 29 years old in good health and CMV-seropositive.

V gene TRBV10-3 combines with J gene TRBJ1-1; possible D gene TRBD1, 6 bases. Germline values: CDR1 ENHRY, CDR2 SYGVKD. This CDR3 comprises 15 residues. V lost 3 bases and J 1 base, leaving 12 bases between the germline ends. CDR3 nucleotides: TGTGCCATCAGTGATGCCGGGACACAGAACACTGAAGCTTTCTTT. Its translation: CAISDAGTQNTEAFF.

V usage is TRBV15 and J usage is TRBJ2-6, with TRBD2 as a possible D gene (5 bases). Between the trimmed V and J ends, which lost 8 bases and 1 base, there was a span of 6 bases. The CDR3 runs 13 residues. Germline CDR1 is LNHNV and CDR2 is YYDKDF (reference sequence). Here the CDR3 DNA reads TGTGCCACCCGGACTTCTGGGGCCAACGTCCTGACTTTC. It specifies CATRTSGANVLTF.

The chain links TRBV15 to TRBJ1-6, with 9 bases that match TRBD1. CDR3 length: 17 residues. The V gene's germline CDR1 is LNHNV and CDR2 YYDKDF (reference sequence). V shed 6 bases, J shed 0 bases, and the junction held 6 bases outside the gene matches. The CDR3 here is CATRDRGGTSYNSPLHF. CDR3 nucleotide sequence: TGTGCCACCAGGGACAGGGGAGGGACCTCCTATAATTCACCCCTCCACTTT.

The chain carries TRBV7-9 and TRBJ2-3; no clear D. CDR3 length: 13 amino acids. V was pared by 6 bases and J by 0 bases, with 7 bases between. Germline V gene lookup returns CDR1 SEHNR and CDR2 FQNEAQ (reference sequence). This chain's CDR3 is CASRETSTDTQYF. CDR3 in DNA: TGTGCCAGCAGAGAAACTAGCACAGATACGCAGTATTTT.

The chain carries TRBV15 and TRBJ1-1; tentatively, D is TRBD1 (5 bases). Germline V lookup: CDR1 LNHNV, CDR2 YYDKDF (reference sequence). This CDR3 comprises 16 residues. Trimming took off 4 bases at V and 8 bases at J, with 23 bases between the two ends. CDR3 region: CATSMMAGQGWVEAFF. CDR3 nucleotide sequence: TGTGCCACCAGCATGATGGCAGGGCAGGGCTGGGTAGAAGCTTTCTTT.

CDR3 amino acids: CASSPTENTDTQYF. CDR3 bases: TGTGCCAGCTCACCGACTGAAAACACAGATACGCAGTATTTT. This chain links TRBV18 with TRBJ2-3; D is unresolved. V was pared by 3 bases and J by 2 bases, with 9 bases between. Looked up from germline, CDR1 is KGHSH and CDR2 is LQKENI. The CDR3 is 14 residues long.

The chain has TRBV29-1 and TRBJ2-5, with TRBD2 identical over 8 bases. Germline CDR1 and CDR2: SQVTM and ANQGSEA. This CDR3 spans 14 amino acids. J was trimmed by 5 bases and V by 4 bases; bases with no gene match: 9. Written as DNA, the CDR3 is TGCAGCGTTGTTGCGGGAGGTCACTCGGAGACCCAGTACTTC. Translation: CSVVAGGHSETQYF.

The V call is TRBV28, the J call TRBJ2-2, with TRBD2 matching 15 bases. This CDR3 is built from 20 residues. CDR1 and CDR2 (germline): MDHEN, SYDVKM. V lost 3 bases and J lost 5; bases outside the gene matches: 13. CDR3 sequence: CASSFPPGLAGGVGTGELFF. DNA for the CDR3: TGTGCCAGCAGTTTCCCCCCGGGACTAGCGGGGGGCGTAGGGACCGGGGAGCTGTTTTTT.

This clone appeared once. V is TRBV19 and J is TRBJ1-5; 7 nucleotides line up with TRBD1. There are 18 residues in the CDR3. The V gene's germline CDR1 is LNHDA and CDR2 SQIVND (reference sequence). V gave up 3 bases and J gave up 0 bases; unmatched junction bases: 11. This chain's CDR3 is CASSIRRGTDYSNQPQHF. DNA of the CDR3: TGTGCCAGTAGTATCCGCCGCGGGACAGACTATAGCAATCAGCCCCAGCATTTT.

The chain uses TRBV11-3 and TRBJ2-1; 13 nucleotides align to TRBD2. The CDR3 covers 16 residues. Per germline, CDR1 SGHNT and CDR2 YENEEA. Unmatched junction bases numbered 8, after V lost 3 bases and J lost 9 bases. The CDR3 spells CASSLRTSGGKREQFF. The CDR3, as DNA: TGTGCCAGCAGCTTGAGGACTAGCGGGGGTAAACGTGAGCAGTTCTTC.

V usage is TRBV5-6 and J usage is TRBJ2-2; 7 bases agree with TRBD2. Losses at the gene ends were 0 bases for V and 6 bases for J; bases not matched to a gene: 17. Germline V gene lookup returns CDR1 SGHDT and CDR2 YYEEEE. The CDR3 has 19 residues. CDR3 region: CASSLVQTLGRAGPGELFF. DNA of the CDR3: TGTGCCAGCAGCTTGGTTCAGACCCTGGGGAGGGCCGGCCCCGGGGAGCTGTTTTTT.

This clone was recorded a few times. In nucleotides, the CDR3 is TGTGCCAGCTCAACGACGGGACAGTTCTCCTACGAGCAGTACTTC. Its protein is CASSTTGQFSYEQYF. V and J are TRBV18 and TRBJ2-7, with 7 bases aligning to TRBD1. From germline, CDR1 is KGHSH and CDR2 LQKENI. The V segment lost 5 bases and the J segment 0 bases; nucleotides outside the gene matches: 7. The CDR3 runs to 15 residues.

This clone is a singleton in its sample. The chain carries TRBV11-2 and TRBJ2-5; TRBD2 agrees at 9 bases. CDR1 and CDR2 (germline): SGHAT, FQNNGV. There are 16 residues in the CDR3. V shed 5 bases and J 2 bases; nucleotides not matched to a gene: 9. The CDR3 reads CASSEGLAGGQETQYF. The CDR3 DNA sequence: TGTGCCAGCAGCGAGGGACTCGCGGGAGGGCAAGAGACCCAGTACTTC.

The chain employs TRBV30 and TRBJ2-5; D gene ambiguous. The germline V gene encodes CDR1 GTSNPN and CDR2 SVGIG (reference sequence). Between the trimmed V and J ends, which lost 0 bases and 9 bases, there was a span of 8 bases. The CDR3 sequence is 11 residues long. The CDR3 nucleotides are TGTGCCTGGAGTGTACCCCCGGCCCAGTACTTC. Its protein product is CAWSVPPAQYF.

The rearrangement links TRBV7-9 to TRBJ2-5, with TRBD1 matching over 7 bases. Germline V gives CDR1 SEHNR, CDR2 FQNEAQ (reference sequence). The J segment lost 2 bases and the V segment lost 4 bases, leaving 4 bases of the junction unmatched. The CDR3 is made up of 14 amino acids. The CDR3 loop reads CASSYRDSQETQYF. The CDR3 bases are TGTGCCAGCAGCTACCGGGACAGTCAAGAGACCCAGTACTTC.

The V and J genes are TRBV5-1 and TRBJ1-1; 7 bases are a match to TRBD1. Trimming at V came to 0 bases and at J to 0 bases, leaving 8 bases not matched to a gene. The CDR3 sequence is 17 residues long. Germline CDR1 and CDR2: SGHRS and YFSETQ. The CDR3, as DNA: TGCGCCAGCAGCTTGGCCCTATTGGGACAGATGAACACTGAAGCTTTCTTT. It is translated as CASSLALLGQMNTEAFF.

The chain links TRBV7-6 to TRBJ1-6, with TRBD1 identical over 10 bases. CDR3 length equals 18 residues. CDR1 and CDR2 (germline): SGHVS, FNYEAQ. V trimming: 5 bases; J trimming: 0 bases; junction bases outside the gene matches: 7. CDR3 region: CASSQDRGQSSYNSPLHF. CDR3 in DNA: TGTGCCAGCAGCCAAGACAGGGGGCAGAGCTCCTATAATTCACCCCTCCACTTT. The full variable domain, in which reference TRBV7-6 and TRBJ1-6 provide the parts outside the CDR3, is GAGVSQSPRYKVTKRGQDVALRCDPISGHVSLYWYRQALGQGPEFLTYFNYEAQQDKSGLPNDRFSAERPEGSISTLTIQRTEQRDSAMYRCASSQDRGQSSYNSPLHFGNGTRLTVT.

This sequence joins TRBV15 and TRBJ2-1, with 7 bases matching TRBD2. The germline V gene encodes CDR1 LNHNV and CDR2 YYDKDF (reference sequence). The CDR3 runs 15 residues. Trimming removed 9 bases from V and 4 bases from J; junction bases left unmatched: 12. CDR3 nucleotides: TGTGCCACATTGCGGGGGTTTAGCGGGTACAATGAGCAGTTCTTC. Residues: CATLRGFSGYNEQFF.

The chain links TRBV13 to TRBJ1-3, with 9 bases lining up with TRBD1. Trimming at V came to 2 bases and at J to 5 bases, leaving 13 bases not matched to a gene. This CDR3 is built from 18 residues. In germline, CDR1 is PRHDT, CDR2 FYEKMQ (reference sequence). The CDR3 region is CASSLRDRVTFERNTIYF. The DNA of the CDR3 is TGTGCCAGCAGCTTAAGGGACAGGGTAACTTTCGAAAGAAACACCATATATTTT.

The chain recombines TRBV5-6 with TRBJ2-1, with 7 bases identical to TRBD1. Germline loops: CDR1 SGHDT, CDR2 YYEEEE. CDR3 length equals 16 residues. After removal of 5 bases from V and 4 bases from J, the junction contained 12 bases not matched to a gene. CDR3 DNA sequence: TGTGCCAGCAGACCCGGGACAGCCTATCAATACAATGAGCAGTTCTTC. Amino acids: CASRPGTAYQYNEQFF. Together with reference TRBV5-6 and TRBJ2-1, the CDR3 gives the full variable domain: DAGVTQSPTHLIKTRGQQVTLRCSPKSGHDTVSWYQQALGQGPQFIFQYYEEEERQRGNFPDRFSGHQFPNYSSELNVNALLLGDSALYLCASRPGTAYQYNEQFFGPGTRLTVL.

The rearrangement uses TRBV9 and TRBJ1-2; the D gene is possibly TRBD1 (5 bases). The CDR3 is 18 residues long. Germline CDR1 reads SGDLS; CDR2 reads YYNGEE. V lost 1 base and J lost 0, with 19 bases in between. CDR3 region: CASSVNSRGGPANYGYTF. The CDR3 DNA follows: TGTGCCAGCAGCGTAAATTCAAGGGGAGGACCAGCTAACTATGGCTACACCTTC.

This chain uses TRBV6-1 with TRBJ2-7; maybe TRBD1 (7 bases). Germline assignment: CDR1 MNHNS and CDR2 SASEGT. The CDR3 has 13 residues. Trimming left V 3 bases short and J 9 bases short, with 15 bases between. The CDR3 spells CASSESQGGTQYF. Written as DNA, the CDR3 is TGTGCCAGCAGTGAGAGTCAGGGGGGCACGCAGTACTTC.

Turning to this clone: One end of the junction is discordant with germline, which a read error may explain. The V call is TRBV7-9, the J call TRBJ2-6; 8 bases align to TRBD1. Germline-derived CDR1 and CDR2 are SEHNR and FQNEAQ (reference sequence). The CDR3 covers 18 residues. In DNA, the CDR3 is TGTGCCAGCCGCCGGAGGAAGACAGGGGATTCGGGGGCCAACGGCCTGACTTTC. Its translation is CASRRRKTGDSGANGLTF. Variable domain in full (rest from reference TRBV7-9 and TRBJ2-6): DTGVSQNPRHKITKRGQNVTFRCDPISEHNRLYWYRQTLGQGPEFLTYFQNEAQLEKSRLLSDRFSAERPKGSFSTLEIQRTEQGDSAMYLCASRRRKTGDSGANGLTFGAGSRLTVL.

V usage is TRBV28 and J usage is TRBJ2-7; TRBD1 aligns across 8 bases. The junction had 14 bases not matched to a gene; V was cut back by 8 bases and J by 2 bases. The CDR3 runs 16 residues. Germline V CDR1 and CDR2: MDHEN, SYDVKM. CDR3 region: CASLSEGQALTYEQYF. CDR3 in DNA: TGTGCCAGCCTTTCCGAGGGACAGGCCTTAACCTACGAGCAGTACTTC.

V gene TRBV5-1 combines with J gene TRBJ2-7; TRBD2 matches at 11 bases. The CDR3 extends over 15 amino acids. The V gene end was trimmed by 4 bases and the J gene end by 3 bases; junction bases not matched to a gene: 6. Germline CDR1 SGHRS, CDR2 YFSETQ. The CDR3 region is CASSVGTSGYYEQYF. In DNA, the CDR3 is TGCGCCAGCAGCGTCGGGACTAGCGGTTACTACGAGCAGTACTTC.

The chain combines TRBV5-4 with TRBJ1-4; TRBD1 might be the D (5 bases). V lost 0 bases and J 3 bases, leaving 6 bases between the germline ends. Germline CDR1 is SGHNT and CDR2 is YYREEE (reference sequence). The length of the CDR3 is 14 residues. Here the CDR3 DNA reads TGTGCCAGCAGCTTGGCAGGGCCTAATGAAAAACTGTTTTTT. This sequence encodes CASSLAGPNEKLFF.

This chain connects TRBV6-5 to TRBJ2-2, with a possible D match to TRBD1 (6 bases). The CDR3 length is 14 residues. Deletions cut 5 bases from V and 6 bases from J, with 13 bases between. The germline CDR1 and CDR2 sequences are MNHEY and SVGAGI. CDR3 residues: CASSPITGPGELFF. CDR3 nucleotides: TGTGCCAGCAGTCCAATCACAGGGCCCGGGGAGCTGTTTTTT.

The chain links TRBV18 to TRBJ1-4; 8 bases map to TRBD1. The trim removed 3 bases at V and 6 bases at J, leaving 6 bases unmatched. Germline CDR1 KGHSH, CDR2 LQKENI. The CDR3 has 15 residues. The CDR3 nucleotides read TGTGCCAGCTCACCCTCGACAGGGGCGGATGAAAAACTGTTTTTT. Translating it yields CASSPSTGADEKLFF.